This is a list of T cell receptor beta chains from one sample in a study of patients and donors after allogeneic stem cell transplantation. TCRdb reanalysed the RT-PCR reads using MiXCR and keeps one entry per CDR3 protein. The data hold roughly 12,000 distinct CDR3 sequences, with about 23% observed a single time. Sequencing was carried out using blood, either unsorted or a sorted T cell fraction (not recorded which). The receptors come from a human donor who was either an allogeneic HSCT recipient or a stem cell or donor lymphocyte infusion donor (not recorded which). It is not recorded whose cells these are; they may come from a transplant donor. Both conserved end residues are part of each CDR3. A D gene is named only where the DNA matches it firmly. Rows may omit the clone size; those that give it use once, few, many or a size class.

TRBJ1-1 TRBV27 - - CASSPLGALNTEAFF TGTGCCAGCAGTCCGCTCGGGGCACTGAACACTGAAGCTTTCTTT
TRBJ1-1 TRBV5-1 few TRBD1 CASSLWDRGGTEAFF TGCGCCAGCAGCTTGTGGGACAGGGGAGGCACTGAAGCTTTCTTT
TRBJ1-6 TRBV4-3 few - CASSQDLPGARGSPLHF TGCGCCAGCAGCCAAGATCTCCCGGGGGCGAGAGGCTCACCCCTCCACTTT
TRBJ1-1 TRBV12-3/TRBV12-4 medium-sized TRBD1 CASSLRGATEAFF TGTGCCAGCAGCCTCAGGGGGGCCACTGAAGCTTTCTTT
TRBJ1-4 TRBV7-2 medium-sized TRBD1 CASSLVQGAGEKLFF TGTGCCAGCAGCTTAGTCCAGGGGGCAGGTGAAAAACTGTTTTTT
TRBJ2-1 TRBV28 few TRBD1 CASSFPGQGIPSYNEQFF TGTGCCAGCAGTTTTCCGGGACAGGGGATCCCCTCCTACAATGAGCAGTTCTTC
TRBJ2-7 TRBV29-1 - TRBD1 CSVSRGPYEQYF TGCAGCGTATCCAGGGGGCCCTACGAGCAGTACTTC
TRBJ1-1 TRBV12-3/TRBV12-4 - TRBD1 CASSVDRVTEAFF TGTGCCAGCAGTGTCGACAGGGTCACTGAAGCTTTCTTT
TRBJ2-7 TRBV19 - - CASSIRLQGSYEQYF TGTGCCAGTAGTATCCGACTCCAAGGATCCTACGAGCAGTACTTC
TRBJ2-3 TRBV5-1 few - CASRSGARTDTQYF TGCGCCAGCCGCTCGGGGGCGCGAACAGATACGCAGTATTTT
TRBJ2-7 TRBV6-4 - - CASGGDHEQYF TGTGCCAGCGGGGGAGACCACGAGCAGTACTTC
TRBJ1-5 TRBV20-1 many - CSAIRQAPGPQHF TGCAGTGCCATACGACAGGCTCCGGGGCCCCAGCATTTT